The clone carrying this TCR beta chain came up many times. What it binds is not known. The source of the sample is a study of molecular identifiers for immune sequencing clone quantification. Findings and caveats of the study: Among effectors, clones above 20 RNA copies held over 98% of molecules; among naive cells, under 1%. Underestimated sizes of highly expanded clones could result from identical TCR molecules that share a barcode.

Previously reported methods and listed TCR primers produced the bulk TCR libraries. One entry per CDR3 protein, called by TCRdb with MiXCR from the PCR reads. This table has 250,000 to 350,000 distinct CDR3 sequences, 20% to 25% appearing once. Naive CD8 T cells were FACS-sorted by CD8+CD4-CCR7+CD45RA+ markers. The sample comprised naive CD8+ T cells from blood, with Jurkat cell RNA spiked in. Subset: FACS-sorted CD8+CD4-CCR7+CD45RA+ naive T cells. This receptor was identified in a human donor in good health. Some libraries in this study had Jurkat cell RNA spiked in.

CDR3 residues: CAWSARMGWQRETQYF. The CDR3 nucleotides are TGTGCCTGGAGTGCACGGATGGGGTGGCAGAGAGAGACCCAGTACTTC. This chain links TRBV30 with TRBJ2-5; no clear D. The V end was cut by 1 base, the J end by 4 bases, with 19 bases between. Germline V lookup: CDR1 GTSNPN, CDR2 SVGIG (reference sequence). This CDR3 is built from 16 residues.